This T cell receptor beta chain was found in a study of OX40 agonist ivuxolimab in advanced cancers. The table lists this clone with a few counts. The sample contains more than one DNA sequence encoding this CDR3. This table comes from immunoSEQ multiplex PCR, and its TCRdb copy is limited to in-frame clones, with some not included. The data show 65,000 to 100,000 clones, with 70% to 85% seen just once and over 3% held by the top ten. With 4 bases removed from V and 5 bases from J, the gap between germline ends came to 15 bases. The CDR3 has 15 amino acids. The V gene's germline CDR1 is SGHRS and CDR2 YFSETQ.

This specimen consisted of CD4+ or CD8+ T cells sorted from blood, obtained in a trial of the OX40 agonist ivuxolimab. The sequence was obtained from an adult with an advanced solid tumor such as melanoma, head and neck, liver or kidney cancer. The chain carries TRBV5-1 and TRBJ1-4; the D gene is possibly TRBD1 (6 bases). CDR3 sequence reads: CASSGTGTRNEKLFF. Here the CDR3 DNA reads TGCGCCAGCAGCGGAACCGGGACAAGAAATGAAAAACTGTTTTTT. The variable domain in full, with the rest retrieved from reference TRBV5-1 and TRBJ1-4, is KAGVTQTPRYLIKTRGQQVTLSCSPISGHRSVSWYQQTPGQGLQFLFEYFSETQRNKGNFPGRFSGRQFSNSRSEMNVSTLELGDSALYLCASSGTGTRNEKLFFGSGTQLSVL.